The 22 T cell receptor beta chains listed next were all sequenced from one sample in a study of blood T cell repertoires in COVID-19. Data came from immunoSEQ multiplex PCR; TCRdb stores just in-frame clones and leaves some out. The table lists more than 200,000 clones, under 90% of them singletons. Sequencing was carried out using peripheral blood. Receptor source: a man between 60 and 75 years old with acute or convalescent COVID-19.

The chain has TRBV5-6 and TRBJ1-2; TRBD1 matches 10 bases. The CDR3 runs to 15 residues. The germline gives CDR1 SGHDT, CDR2 YYEEEE. After removal of 4 bases from V and 1 base from J, the junction contained 4 bases not matched to a gene. The DNA of the CDR3 is TGTGCCAGCAGCCCGGGACAGGGGTATAACTATGGCTACACCTTC. Residues: CASSPGQGYNYGYTF.

The V gene is TRBV5-1, the J gene TRBJ2-2, with D unresolved. The germline V gene has CDR1 SGHRS and CDR2 YFSETQ. The CDR3 is 14 amino acids. With 0 bases removed from V and 4 bases from J, the gap between germline ends came to 7 bases. CDR3 nucleotides: TGCGCCAGCAGCTTGGAACTGCCCACCGGGGAGCTGTTTTTT. Translation gives CASSLELPTGELFF.

The gene calls are TRBV19 and TRBJ2-3; 11 bases line up with TRBD2. CDR3 length: 16 residues. CDR1 and CDR2 from the germline V gene are LNHDA and SQIVND (reference sequence). V trimming: 7 bases; J trimming: 7 bases; junction bases outside the gene matches: 13. The CDR3 DNA reads TGTGCCAGTACCCCCCGCCCCACTAGCGGGAGATATACGCAGTATTTT. Protein: CASTPRPTSGRYTQYF.

The genes are TRBV7-3 and TRBJ2-5; TRBD1 is a possible D gene (6 bases). This CDR3 is built from 13 residues. V dropped 4 bases and J dropped 5 bases, with 11 bases sitting between them. Germline CDR1 is SGHTA and CDR2 is FQGTGA. CDR3 coding DNA: TGTGCCAGCAGCTACAGGGAAGGGGAGACCCAGTACTTC. This encodes CASSYREGETQYF.

The J gene is TRBJ2-1, the V gene TRBV11-2, with 9 bases that match TRBD2. V shed 3 bases, J shed 5 bases, and the junction held 5 bases outside the gene matches. From germline, CDR1 is SGHAT and CDR2 FQNNGV. The CDR3 has 15 residues. CDR3 coding DNA: TGTGCCAGCAGCTTTCGCGGGAGGGGGGACAATGAGCAGTTCTTC. Its translation: CASSFRGRGDNEQFF.

The chain has TRBV11-2 and TRBJ2-5, with 7 bases matching TRBD2. The V and J ends lost 8 bases and 4 bases, in that order; junction bases with no gene match: 4. The CDR3 length is 12 residues. CDR1 is SGHAT and CDR2 is FQNNGV in the germline V gene. The CDR3 is CASLSGGETQYF. Here the CDR3 DNA reads TGTGCCAGCCTCTCGGGGGGAGAGACCCAGTACTTC.

This clone appeared a single time. This chain uses TRBV14 with TRBJ2-7, with a tentative D call TRBD2 (5 bases). The germline gives CDR1 SGHDN, CDR2 FVKESK. V lost 3 bases to trimming and J lost 2 bases, with 17 bases between them. This CDR3 has 16 residues. CDR3 in amino acids: CASSHWAGAMPYEQYF. Written as DNA, the CDR3 is TGTGCCAGCAGCCACTGGGCGGGCGCGATGCCCTACGAGCAGTACTTC. Filled out from reference TRBV14 and TRBJ2-7, the complete variable domain reads EAGVTQFPSHSVIEKGQTVTLRCDPISGHDNLYWYRRVMGKEIKFLLHFVKESKQDESGMPNNRFLAERTGGTYSTLKVQPAELEDSGVYFCASSHWAGAMPYEQYFGPGTRLTVT.

This rearrangement joins TRBV7-2 to TRBJ2-5; 7 bases map to TRBD2. This CDR3 region has 13 residues. V lost 4 bases to trimming and J lost 5 bases; unmatched junction nucleotides: 4. The germline V gene encodes CDR1 SGHTA and CDR2 FQGNSA. The chain's CDR3 is CASSYGGRETQYF. CDR3 DNA: TGTGCCAGCAGCTACGGGGGGAGGGAGACCCAGTACTTC. Full variable domain (outside the CDR3, taken from reference TRBV7-2 and TRBJ2-5): GAGVSQSPSNKVTEKGKDVELRCDPISGHTALYWYRQSLGQGLEFLIYFQGNSAPDKSGLPSDRFSAERTGGSVSTLTIQRTQQEDSAVYLCASSYGGRETQYFGPGTRLLVL.

The chain recombines TRBV2 with TRBJ1-1, with 7 positions matching TRBD1. This CDR3 comprises 12 residues. J gave up 7 bases and V 4 bases, and 3 bases lay outside the gene matches. The germline CDR1 and CDR2 sequences are SNHLY and FYNNEI. The CDR3 loop is CASSGWTGEAFF. In DNA form, the CDR3 reads TGTGCCAGCAGTGGGTGGACAGGTGAAGCTTTCTTT.

The rearrangement links TRBV6-5 to TRBJ2-3; D is possibly TRBD1 (5 bases). CDR3 length: 14 amino acids. Germline V gene lookup returns CDR1 MNHEY and CDR2 SVGAGI. V was clipped by 4 bases and J by 11 bases, with 19 bases between them. The chain's CDR3 is CASSFSSRVPLQYF. Written as DNA, the CDR3 is TGTGCCAGCAGTTTCTCAAGCAGGGTCCCCCTGCAGTATTTT.

This clone has just one count. V gene TRBV18 combines with J gene TRBJ2-7; TRBD2 matches at 8 bases. CDR1 is KGHSH and CDR2 is LQKENI in the germline V gene. The CDR3 covers 16 residues. V shed 3 bases, J shed 1 base, and the junction held 8 bases outside the gene matches. CDR3 sequence reads: CASSPPGGGHSYEQYF. In nucleotides, the CDR3 is TGTGCCAGCTCACCCCCAGGCGGGGGGCATTCCTACGAGCAGTACTTC.

Only one count was recorded for this clone. The chain carries TRBV6-2 or TRBV6-3 and TRBJ2-2; D might be TRBD2 (5 bases). V dropped 2 bases and J dropped 6 bases, with 19 bases sitting between them. The CDR3 contains 17 residues. The germline V gene has CDR1 MNHEY and CDR2 SVGEGT. This CDR3 reads CASSYPPGLPVAGELFF. In nucleotides, the CDR3 is TGTGCCAGCAGTTACCCCCCCGGACTCCCGGTGGCCGGGGAGCTGTTTTTT.

The chain employs TRBV10-3 and TRBJ1-5, with D perhaps TRBD1 (5 bases). The CDR3 is 15 amino acids. With 3 bases removed from V and 5 bases from J, the gap between germline ends came to 14 bases. Per germline, CDR1 ENHRY and CDR2 SYGVKD. The CDR3 loop is CAISDGRGRDQPQHF. Here the CDR3 DNA reads TGTGCCATCAGTGACGGGAGGGGACGAGATCAGCCCCAGCATTTT.

V gene TRBV7-9 combines with J gene TRBJ2-5; TRBD1 matches 10 bases. Germline V gene lookup returns CDR1 SEHNR and CDR2 FQNEAQ (reference sequence). Trimming at V came to 3 bases and at J to 3 bases, leaving 7 bases not matched to a gene. The CDR3 runs 16 residues. CDR3 sequence reads: CASSFVAGTGEETQYF. CDR3 nucleotide sequence: TGTGCCAGCAGCTTCGTTGCCGGGACAGGGGAAGAGACCCAGTACTTC. Using reference TRBV7-9 and TRBJ2-5 for the parts outside the CDR3, the full variable domain is DTGVSQNPRHKITKRGQNVTFRCDPISEHNRLYWYRQTLGQGPEFLTYFQNEAQLEKSRLLSDRFSAERPKGSFSTLEIQRTEQGDSAMYLCASSFVAGTGEETQYFGPGTRLLVL.

V usage is TRBV5-1 and J usage is TRBJ1-2; 8 bases agree with TRBD1. Germline V gene lookup returns CDR1 SGHRS and CDR2 YFSETQ. J gave up 10 bases and V 4 bases, and 9 bases lay outside the gene matches. This CDR3 region has 13 residues. CDR3 in DNA: TGCGCCAGCAGCGGCCGGGACAGGTATCCCTACACCTTC. It encodes CASSGRDRYPYTF.

The sample holds many counts of this clone. CDR3 sequence: CASSEYGARGYTF. Here the CDR3 DNA reads TGTGCCAGCAGTGAATATGGGGCAAGGGGCTACACCTTC. The rearrangement links TRBV6-1 to TRBJ1-2; D is perhaps TRBD1 (5 bases). Looked up from germline, CDR1 is MNHNS and CDR2 is SASEGT. V was shortened by 2 bases and J by 8 bases, with 12 bases between the two germline ends. The CDR3 loop spans 13 amino acids.

This clone is a singleton in its sample. The chain links TRBV11-1 to TRBJ2-3; possibly TRBD2 for D (5 bases). The germline V gene encodes CDR1 SGHAT and CDR2 FQDESV (reference sequence). This CDR3 is built from 16 residues. V lost 1 base and J lost 6, with 17 bases in between. The CDR3 loop is CASSLVASGSRDTQYF. The CDR3 nucleotides read TGTGCCAGCAGCTTAGTAGCGAGCGGCTCCAGGGATACGCAGTATTTT.

The rearrangement uses TRBV3-1 (or the pseudogene TRBV3-2) and TRBJ1-2; 11 nucleotides align to TRBD1. Germline-derived CDR1 and CDR2 are LGHDT and YNNKEL (reference sequence). This CDR3 has 17 residues. The J segment lost 4 bases and the V segment lost 4 bases, leaving 11 bases of the junction unmatched. The CDR3 here is CASSRTGRTGGRYGYTF. The CDR3 bases are TGTGCCAGCAGCCGAACCGGACGGACAGGGGGCCGCTATGGCTACACCTTC.

CDR3 sequence reads: CASSVEDNSYEQYF. The CDR3 DNA is TGTGCCAGCAGTGTCGAGGACAATTCCTACGAGCAGTACTTC. The chain joins TRBV2 to TRBJ2-7, with D possibly matching TRBD1 (5 bases). The CDR3 spans 14 residues. The V end lost 4 bases, the J end lost 1 base, and 11 bases lay between the germline ends. Germline assignment: CDR1 SNHLY and CDR2 FYNNEI.

This chain uses TRBV7-3 with TRBJ2-1; the match to TRBD1 covers 8 bases. Losses at the gene ends were 5 bases for V and 4 bases for J; bases not matched to a gene: 7. The CDR3 is 15 amino acids. Germline assignment: CDR1 SGHTA and CDR2 FQGTGA. The CDR3 spells CASSLQGAVYNEQFF. The CDR3 DNA is TGTGCCAGCAGCCTCCAGGGGGCGGTATACAATGAGCAGTTCTTC.

The CDR3 bases are TGCAGCGCCGGGACAGGGCCCTCCTACGAGCAGTACTTC. This encodes CSAGTGPSYEQYF. The chain carries TRBV29-1 and TRBJ2-7, with TRBD1 matching 9 bases. Germline V CDR1 and CDR2: SQVTM, ANQGSEA. V lost 7 bases, J lost 0 bases, and 4 bases stayed unmatched. The CDR3 is 13 residues long.

This chain's CDR3 is CASSLAIGDSSGNTIYF. CDR3 bases: TGTGCCAGCAGTTTGGCGATTGGGGACTCCTCTGGAAACACCATATATTTT. V usage is TRBV28 and J usage is TRBJ1-3; D possibly corresponds to TRBD1 (5 bases). Germline V gives CDR1 MDHEN, CDR2 SYDVKM. CDR3 length: 17 amino acids. Trimming left V 3 bases short and J 0 bases short, with 15 bases between.